This entry lists 21 T cell receptor beta chains sequenced from one sample in a study of T cell repertoires in cytomegalovirus infection. TCRdb analysed the reads with MiXCR anew, one entry per CDR3 protein. The sample lists 65,000 to 90,000 distinct CDR3 sequences, less than 4.5% occurring once. Specimen: PBMCs. Receptor source: a human donor in good health (CMV status not recorded). Some clones in this sample may be carry-over from other donors' samples.

This clonotype has at least ten counts. The chain recombines TRBV28 with TRBJ2-7; D may correspond to TRBD1 or TRBD2 (5 bases each). V was shortened by 6 bases and J by 6 bases, with 12 bases between the two germline ends. This CDR3 comprises 12 residues. CDR1 MDHEN and CDR2 SYDVKM come from the germline V gene. CDR3 protein: CASSPGTPEQYF. The CDR3 nucleotides read TGTGCCAGCAGCCCCGGGACGCCCGAGCAGTACTTC.

In its sample, this clonotype was seen many times. This chain links TRBV15 with TRBJ1-2, with 9 bases lining up with TRBD1. The CDR3 is 15 amino acids. Losses at the gene ends were 1 base for V and 8 bases for J; bases not matched to a gene: 8. Germline V gene data show CDR1 as LNHNV and CDR2 as YYDKDF (reference sequence). The CDR3 loop reads CATSRAQRTGEGYTF. The CDR3 region has the DNA TGTGCCACCAGCAGAGCACAAAGGACAGGGGAAGGCTACACCTTC.

This clonotype was recorded at least ten times. The chain couples TRBV20-1 to TRBJ2-7, with D perhaps matching TRBD1 or TRBD2 (5 bases each). Germline V CDR1 and CDR2: DFQATT, SNEGSKA (reference sequence). The CDR3 is 14 amino acids. V was trimmed by 0 bases and J by 3 bases, leaving 12 bases between them. This chain's CDR3 is CSARERGPLYEQYF. Written as DNA, the CDR3 is TGCAGTGCTAGAGAGAGGGGCCCCCTCTACGAGCAGTACTTC.

In its sample, this clonotype was seen many times. The chain recombines TRBV12-3 or TRBV12-4 with TRBJ1-3, with D perhaps TRBD1 (6 bases). Trimming pared 6 bases from V and 3 bases from J, leaving 12 bases between. The CDR3 sequence is 14 residues long. CDR3 sequence: CASSLGGIGNTIYF. The CDR3 DNA is TGTGCCAGCAGCCTAGGGGGGATTGGAAACACCATATATTTT.

This clonotype was observed many times. The chain carries TRBV6-2 or TRBV6-3 and TRBJ1-2; TRBD1 aligns across 7 bases. Trimming at V came to 6 bases and at J to 0 bases, leaving 7 bases not matched to a gene. This CDR3 has 15 amino acids. Germline V lookup: CDR1 MNHEY, CDR2 SVGEGT. CDR3 residues: CASSRGTAANYGYTF. The CDR3 DNA reads as TGTGCCAGCAGCCGCGGGACAGCAGCTAACTATGGCTACACCTTC.

This clonotype was picked up many times. The rearrangement joins TRBV7-2 to TRBJ1-6, with D unresolved. The CDR3 covers 15 residues. The germline V gene encodes CDR1 SGHTA and CDR2 FQGNSA. Trimming pared 1 base from V and 9 bases from J, leaving 13 bases between. CDR3 residues: CASSLGGPIGSPLHF. CDR3 nucleotides: TGTGCCAGCAGCTTAGGTGGTCCGATTGGTTCACCCCTCCACTTT. The complete variable domain, with remaining parts taken from reference TRBV7-2 and TRBJ1-6, reads GAGVSQSPSNKVTEKGKDVELRCDPISGHTALYWYRQSLGQGLEFLIYFQGNSAPDKSGLPSDRFSAERTGGSVSTLTIQRTQQEDSAVYLCASSLGGPIGSPLHFGNGTRLTVT.

This clonotype was detected many times. The chain joins TRBV4-3 to TRBJ2-7; tentative D call: TRBD1 (6 bases). This CDR3 contains 15 residues. V gave up 4 bases and J gave up 5 bases, with 18 bases separating them. Germline V lookup: CDR1 LGHNA, CDR2 YSLEER. CDR3 residues: CASSPSVGRGHEQYF. CDR3 coding DNA: TGCGCCAGCAGCCCATCCGTTGGCAGGGGACACGAGCAGTACTTC.

This clonotype was counted ten times or more. The V gene is TRBV15, the J gene TRBJ1-5; D remains ambiguous. Trimming shortened V by 3 bases and J by 6 bases, and 12 bases separated the two germline ends. Germline CDR1 LNHNV, CDR2 YYDKDF (reference sequence). The CDR3 is 14 residues long. CDR3 sequence reads: CATSSLTGGQPQHF. In nucleotides, the CDR3 is TGTGCCACCAGCAGTTTGACCGGCGGTCAGCCCCAGCATTTT.

This clonotype was found many times. The chain couples TRBV7-2 to TRBJ2-7; no firm D call. Germline V gives CDR1 SGHTA, CDR2 FQGNSA. The CDR3 is made up of 16 amino acids. Between the trimmed V and J ends, which lost 5 bases and 3 bases, there was a span of 20 bases. CDR3 residues: CASSQRSRSGSYEQYF. CDR3 coding DNA: TGTGCCAGCAGCCAACGAAGCCGATCGGGCAGCTACGAGCAGTACTTC.

This clonotype was counted at least ten times. This chain connects TRBV29-1 to TRBJ2-1, with 7 bases matching TRBD2. The CDR3 length is 12 residues. Per germline, CDR1 SQVTM and CDR2 ANQGSEA. Trimming removed 6 bases from V and 6 bases from J; junction bases left unmatched: 5. The CDR3 region has the DNA TGCAGCGTCGGACTAGTCGTCAATGAGCAGTTCTTC. Translation gives CSVGLVVNEQFF.

This clonotype was found many times. The chain couples TRBV7-6 to TRBJ2-1; 8 bases are shared with TRBD1. CDR3 length equals 15 residues. After removal of 6 bases from V and 8 bases from J, the junction contained 12 bases not matched to a gene. Germline V lookup: CDR1 SGHVS, CDR2 FNYEAQ. CDR3 nucleotide sequence: TGTGCCAGCAGTTCCGGGACAGGAGTTTGCGATGAGCAGTTCTTC. Amino acids: CASSSGTGVCDEQFF.

This clonotype was seen a few times. V gene TRBV19 combines with J gene TRBJ2-7, with 9 bases aligning to TRBD1. V was pared by 5 bases and J by 0 bases, with 2 bases of the junction left unmatched. This CDR3 contains 14 residues. Per germline, CDR1 LNHDA and CDR2 SQIVND (reference sequence). The DNA for the CDR3 is TGTGCCAGTAGTCGACAGGGGGACTCCTACGAGCAGTACTTC. Translation gives CASSRQGDSYEQYF.

The chain recombines TRBV28 with TRBJ2-2; D is possibly TRBD1 (5 bases). CDR3 size: 15 residues. CDR1 MDHEN and CDR2 SYDVKM come from the germline V gene. V lost 5 bases and J 4 bases, leaving 14 bases between the germline ends. The CDR3 nucleotides are TGTGCCAGCAGTCCTTCCAGGGCGACCACCGGGGAGCTGTTTTTT. Translation: CASSPSRATTGELFF.

This clonotype was counted ten times or more. The chain joins TRBV7-9 to TRBJ2-2, with 8 bases identical to TRBD1. The trim removed 5 bases at V and 5 bases at J, leaving 7 bases unmatched. Germline V gene sequence: CDR1 SEHNR, CDR2 FQNEAQ (reference sequence). CDR3 length: 15 amino acids. CDR3 bases: TGTGCCAGCAGCATAACAGGGGGTCTGACCGGGGAGCTGTTTTTT. Its protein product is CASSITGGLTGELFF. The full variable domain, in which reference TRBV7-9 and TRBJ2-2 provide the parts outside the CDR3, is DTGVSQNPRHKITKRGQNVTFRCDPISEHNRLYWYRQTLGQGPEFLTYFQNEAQLEKSRLLSDRFSAERPKGSFSTLEIQRTEQGDSAMYLCASSITGGLTGELFFGEGSRLTVL.

This clonotype was recorded many times. The chain recombines TRBV12-3 or TRBV12-4 with TRBJ1-5; the D gene is possibly TRBD1 (5 bases). This CDR3 is 17 amino acids long. V lost 6 bases, J lost 0 bases, and 18 bases lay in between. CDR3 region: CASSSTQARYSNQPQHF. DNA for the CDR3: TGTGCCAGCAGCTCTACACAGGCCAGATATAGCAATCAGCCCCAGCATTTT.

This clonotype showed up many times. V usage is TRBV12-3 or TRBV12-4 and J usage is TRBJ1-1, with a possible D match to TRBD1 (6 bases). The CDR3 loop spans 13 amino acids. V lost 7 bases and J 5 bases, leaving 14 bases between the germline ends. Written as DNA, the CDR3 is TGTGCCAGCATCAGCAGGGGTGTAACTGAAGCTTTCTTT. This codes for CASISRGVTEAFF.

This clonotype was recorded at least ten times. V usage is TRBV27 and J usage is TRBJ1-1, with D unclear. The CDR3 loop spans 13 amino acids. V was trimmed by 6 bases and J by 2 bases, leaving 10 bases between them. Per the germline V gene, CDR1 is MNHEY and CDR2 is SMNVEV (reference sequence). CDR3: CASRGNLNTEAFF. CDR3 DNA sequence: TGTGCCAGCAGAGGGAACTTAAACACTGAAGCTTTCTTT.

This clonotype ranks as medium-sized. The chain uses TRBV7-2 and TRBJ1-2; D is unresolved. Trimming removed 5 bases from V and 2 bases from J, with 15 bases in between. CDR3 length: 15 amino acids. Germline V gene sequence: CDR1 SGHTA, CDR2 FQGNSA. The chain's CDR3 is CASSPTSQANYGYTF. In DNA form, the CDR3 reads TGTGCCAGCAGCCCGACTAGTCAGGCCAACTATGGCTACACCTTC. Variable domain in full (rest from reference TRBV7-2 and TRBJ1-2): GAGVSQSPSNKVTEKGKDVELRCDPISGHTALYWYRQSLGQGLEFLIYFQGNSAPDKSGLPSDRFSAERTGGSVSTLTIQRTQQEDSAVYLCASSPTSQANYGYTFGSGTRLTVV.

This clonotype was seen at least ten times. This chain joins TRBV7-2 and TRBJ1-2; D remains ambiguous. V was cut by 2 bases and J by 5 bases, with 9 bases left in between. The CDR3 is 13 amino acids. Germline values: CDR1 SGHTA, CDR2 FQGNSA. The CDR3 is CASSLNPTYGYTF. CDR3 nucleotides: TGTGCCAGCAGCTTAAACCCAACGTATGGCTACACCTTC.

In its sample, this clonotype was seen once. A much larger clone differs by one base, so this may be a read error. The chain combines TRBV29-1 with TRBJ1-2; TRBD1 might be the D (5 bases). The CDR3 has 13 residues. Germline V gene data show CDR1 as SQVTM and CDR2 as ANQGSEA. CDR3 sequence (DNA): TGCAGCGTTGATGGGACGGGAATATATGGCTACAACTTC. Its protein product is CSVDGTGIYGYNF.

This clonotype was found many times. The chain combines TRBV5-1 with TRBJ1-2; maybe TRBD1 (6 bases). Looked up from germline, CDR1 is SGHRS and CDR2 is YFSETQ. The CDR3 totals 14 residues. Between the trimmed V and J ends, which lost 1 base and 2 bases, there was a span of 9 bases. CDR3 amino acids: CASSLNQGNYGYTF. CDR3 nucleotides: TGCGCCAGCAGCTTGAATCAGGGGAACTATGGCTACACCTTC.